Below are 27 T cell receptor beta chains sequenced from a single sample in a study of OX40 agonist ivuxolimab in advanced cancers. Data came from immunoSEQ multiplex PCR; TCRdb stores just in-frame clones and leaves some out. The sample holds approximately 77,000 clones; approximately 92% are singletons and the top ten take 4% to 5.5%. The sequencing used CD4+ or CD8+ T cells sorted from blood, collected in a trial of the OX40 agonist ivuxolimab. The origin of the receptors is an adult with an advanced solid tumor such as melanoma, head and neck, liver or kidney cancer.

On this clone itself: Other DNA sequences within the sample encode an identical CDR3. This CDR3 is CASRAFGKTSGVKSSYNEQFF. For the CDR3, the DNA is TGCGCCAGCAGGGCCTTCGGAAAGACTAGTGGGGTTAAAAGCTCCTACAATGAGCAGTTCTTC. This chain connects TRBV10-2 to TRBJ2-1; D might be TRBD2 (6 bases). The CDR3 is 21 amino acids. Germline CDR1 and CDR2: WSHSY and SAAADI. Trimming shortened V by 6 bases and J by 0 bases, and 30 bases separated the two germline ends.

The rearrangement links TRBV28 to TRBJ2-1, with D possibly being TRBD1 (5 bases). V lost 2 bases to trimming and J lost 8 bases, with 13 bases between them. The CDR3 runs to 14 residues. Germline lookup yields CDR1 MDHEN and CDR2 SYDVKM. The CDR3 loop is CASSLIGLGDEQFF. CDR3 DNA: TGTGCCAGCAGTTTAATCGGGTTAGGGGATGAGCAGTTCTTC. The full variable domain, its missing parts supplied by reference TRBV28 and TRBJ2-1, is DVKVTQSSRYLVKRTGEKVFLECVQDMDHENMFWYRQDPGLGLRLIYFSYDVKMKEKGDIPEGYSVSREKKERFSLILESASTNQTSMYLCASSLIGLGDEQFFGPGTRLTVL.

The rearrangement joins TRBV4-1 to TRBJ2-3; 9 nucleotides agree with TRBD1. The CDR3 covers 18 residues. The trim removed 4 bases at V and 1 base at J, leaving 12 bases unmatched. CDR1 is MGHRA and CDR2 is YSYEKL in the germline V gene. As DNA, the CDR3 is TGCGCCAGCAGCCTTATCCCGGGGACAGGGCGCGGCACAGATACGCAGTATTTT. The encoded protein is CASSLIPGTGRGTDTQYF.

The table lists this clone with a few counts. J is TRBJ1-5 and V is TRBV6-1, with D possibly being TRBD1 (6 bases). V was trimmed by 4 bases and J by 0 bases, leaving 13 bases between them. CDR3 length: 16 amino acids. In germline, CDR1 is MNHNS, CDR2 SASEGT. CDR3 in amino acids: CASSGGTYNSNQPQHF. In DNA, the CDR3 is TGTGCCAGCAGTGGCGGGACATACAATAGCAATCAGCCCCAGCATTTT.

The chain joins TRBV28 to TRBJ2-5; D gene uncertain. The V end lost 2 bases, the J end lost 5 bases, and 3 bases lay between the germline ends. The V gene's germline CDR1 is MDHEN and CDR2 SYDVKM. The CDR3 has 11 residues. CDR3 nucleotide sequence: TGTGCCAGCAGTTTACTGGAGACCCAGTACTTC. Protein product: CASSLLETQYF.

The chain has TRBV6-6 and TRBJ1-3; TRBD1 agrees at 11 bases. Per the germline V gene, CDR1 is MNHNY and CDR2 is SVGAGI (reference sequence). Trimming at V came to 7 bases and at J to 5 bases, leaving 1 base not matched to a gene. The length of the CDR3 is 13 residues. CDR3 DNA sequence: TGTGCCAGCATGGACAGGGGGCGAAACACCATATATTTT. Its protein product is CASMDRGRNTIYF.

V usage is TRBV7-9 and J usage is TRBJ2-7; D might be TRBD1 or TRBD2, each matching 6 bases. Per germline, CDR1 SEHNR and CDR2 FQNEAQ (reference sequence). The V end lost 5 bases, the J end lost 3 bases, and 17 bases lay between the germline ends. The CDR3 runs to 15 residues. The CDR3 DNA sequence: TGTGCCAGCAGCCTAGGGGGAGCGGGCATCTACGAGCAGTACTTC. It yields the protein CASSLGGAGIYEQYF.

The rearrangement joins TRBV7-2 to TRBJ2-7, with 10 bases that match TRBD1. Trimming took 2 bases from V and 6 from J; bases not matched to a gene: 10. Germline V gene sequence: CDR1 SGHTA, CDR2 FQGNSA. The CDR3 has 16 residues. CDR3 nucleotides: TGTGCCAGCAGCTTAAGGGCCGGGACAGGGGTCACCGAGCAGTACTTC. It encodes CASSLRAGTGVTEQYF. Based on the CDR3 plus reference TRBV7-2 and TRBJ2-7, the full variable domain is GAGVSQSPSNKVTEKGKDVELRCDPISGHTALYWYRQSLGQGLEFLIYFQGNSAPDKSGLPSDRFSAERTGGSVSTLTIQRTQQEDSAVYLCASSLRAGTGVTEQYFGPGTRLTVT.

The genes are TRBV6-5 and TRBJ2-5, with D perhaps matching TRBD2 (5 bases). The closer fit of TRBJ2-7 to the DNA end suggests the J call may be wrong. From germline, CDR1 is MNHEY and CDR2 SVGAGI. The CDR3 length is 15 residues. The chain's CDR3 is CASRRNPPGNYEQYF. The CDR3 DNA is TGTGCCAGCAGACGCAACCCCCCGGGAAACTACGAGCAGTACTTC.

J is TRBJ2-3 and V is TRBV11-1; 9 bases map to TRBD1. V gave up 7 bases and J gave up 5 bases; unmatched junction bases: 10. Germline CDR1 SGHAT, CDR2 FQDESV (reference sequence). CDR3 length: 15 amino acids. CDR3 loop: CASTSPGTGKDTQYF. The CDR3 bases are TGTGCCAGCACCTCCCCCGGGACAGGGAAAGATACGCAGTATTTT.

The genes are TRBV7-6 and TRBJ2-7; a possible D gene is TRBD2 (6 bases). The CDR3 spans 14 residues. The V end lost 1 base, the J end lost 7 bases, and 14 bases lay between the germline ends. CDR1 and CDR2 from the germline V gene are SGHVS and FNYEAQ. CDR3 DNA: TGTGCCAGCAGCTTAGGCGGAGGGAGTGGAGAGCAGTACTTC. Its protein product is CASSLGGGSGEQYF. The entire variable domain, with the rest obtained from reference TRBV7-6 and TRBJ2-7, is as follows: GAGVSQSPRYKVTKRGQDVALRCDPISGHVSLYWYRQALGQGPEFLTYFNYEAQQDKSGLPNDRFSAERPEGSISTLTIQRTEQRDSAMYRCASSLGGGSGEQYFGPGTRLTVT.

The V gene is TRBV27, the J gene TRBJ2-3, with D perhaps TRBD1 or TRBD2 (5 bases each). Germline V lookup: CDR1 MNHEY, CDR2 SMNVEV (reference sequence). V was trimmed by 6 bases and J by 5 bases, leaving 21 bases between them. The CDR3 has 16 amino acids. The CDR3 loop is CASSRSRENAVDTQYF. As DNA, the CDR3 is TGTGCCAGCAGCAGGAGCAGGGAGAACGCGGTAGATACGCAGTATTTT.

The genes are TRBV6-6 and TRBJ2-1; 8 bases agree with TRBD2. J lost 2 bases, V lost 8 bases, and 5 bases had no gene match. The CDR3 contains 14 residues. Germline loops: CDR1 MNHNY, CDR2 SVGAGI (reference sequence). CDR3 in amino acids: CASLTSGAYNEQFF. For the CDR3, the DNA is TGTGCCAGCCTTACTAGCGGCGCCTACAATGAGCAGTTCTTC.

The chain is built from TRBV29-1 and TRBJ1-1, with TRBD1 as a possible D gene (5 bases). V was shortened by 4 bases and J by 5 bases, with 14 bases between the two germline ends. The CDR3 runs 13 residues. Looked up from germline, CDR1 is SQVTM and CDR2 is ANQGSEA. This chain's CDR3 is CSVVWGFGTEAFF. As DNA, the CDR3 is TGCAGCGTTGTTTGGGGGTTTGGGACTGAAGCTTTCTTT.

The J gene is TRBJ2-2, the V gene TRBV5-1, with D perhaps matching TRBD2 (5 bases). There are 14 residues in the CDR3. The germline V and J ends were trimmed by 1 base and 5 bases, with 9 bases remaining between them. CDR1 and CDR2 from the germline V gene are SGHRS and YFSETQ. CDR3 sequence reads: CASSLSPGTGELFF. The CDR3 DNA is TGCGCCAGCAGCTTGAGTCCGGGGACCGGGGAGCTGTTTTTT.

This clone was seen only once. The CDR3, as DNA: TGCGCCAGCAGCGACACCCGGGCGACCCAGTACTTC. It translates to CASSDTRATQYF. The V gene is TRBV5-1, the J gene TRBJ2-5; D ambiguous. Germline assignment: CDR1 SGHRS and CDR2 YFSETQ. The CDR3 loop spans 12 amino acids. Trimming shortened V by 4 bases and J by 7 bases, and 11 bases separated the two germline ends.

This chain links TRBV5-6 with TRBJ2-1; D unclear. V was trimmed by 4 bases and J by 4 bases, leaving 12 bases between them. This CDR3 has 14 amino acids. The V gene's germline CDR1 is SGHDT and CDR2 YYEEEE. CDR3 DNA: TGTGCCAGCAGCGTGCGCCAGCTATACAATGAGCAGTTCTTC. Its protein product is CASSVRQLYNEQFF.

With regard to this clone: This CDR3 is also generated by other DNA sequences in the sample. V gene TRBV18 combines with J gene TRBJ2-7; D remains ambiguous. The CDR3 loop spans 13 amino acids. The germline V gene encodes CDR1 KGHSH and CDR2 LQKENI. The V gene lost 6 bases and the J gene lost 0 bases, with 9 bases spanning the gap. CDR3 nucleotide sequence: TGTGCCAGCTCTAGGACCGACTCCTACGAGCAGTACTTC. Its translation is CASSRTDSYEQYF.

This clone is a singleton in its sample. This rearrangement joins TRBV7-8 to TRBJ2-1; 7 nucleotides line up with TRBD2. Per the germline V gene, CDR1 is SGHVS and CDR2 is FQNEAQ. This CDR3 has 15 amino acids. Losses at the gene ends were 4 bases for V and 7 bases for J; bases not matched to a gene: 10. The CDR3 DNA follows: TGTGCCAGCAGCTATCTAGCGGAACCGTCTAATGAGCAGTTCTTC. The encoded protein is CASSYLAEPSNEQFF.

This chain joins TRBV7-3 and TRBJ2-5; maybe TRBD1 (5 bases). Trimming pared 0 bases from V and 0 bases from J, leaving 8 bases between. The CDR3 totals 15 residues. The germline gives CDR1 SGHTA, CDR2 FQGTGA. CDR3 in DNA: TGTGCCAGCAGCTTAACCCCAGGGCACCAAGAGACCCAGTACTTC. This codes for CASSLTPGHQETQYF.

This clone came up a few times. This chain connects TRBV27 to TRBJ2-7; 10 bases are a match to TRBD1. Germline values: CDR1 MNHEY, CDR2 SMNVEV (reference sequence). The CDR3 covers 15 residues. The ends lost 6 bases at V and 4 bases at J; junction bases unmatched: 9. The CDR3 DNA follows: TGTGCCAGCAGCAAAGACAGGGGGCGGCGTTACGAGCAGTACTTC. Amino acids: CASSKDRGRRYEQYF.

The chain combines TRBV7-9 with TRBJ1-5; 8 bases are shared with TRBD1. Losses at the gene ends were 4 bases for V and 0 bases for J; bases not matched to a gene: 2. Per germline, CDR1 SEHNR and CDR2 FQNEAQ (reference sequence). The CDR3 loop spans 15 amino acids. The chain's CDR3 is CASSSGTGSNQPQHF. For the CDR3, the DNA is TGTGCCAGCAGCTCGGGGACAGGTAGCAATCAGCCCCAGCATTTT.

The chain links TRBV6-1 to TRBJ2-5; D call uncertain. Trimming left V 2 bases short and J 4 bases short, with 11 bases between. CDR1 MNHNS and CDR2 SASEGT come from the germline V gene. This CDR3 contains 14 residues. The CDR3 loop reads CASSELRALETQYF. The CDR3 bases are TGTGCCAGCAGTGAATTAAGGGCTTTAGAGACCCAGTACTTC.

This chain links TRBV5-1 with TRBJ2-3; D may be TRBD1 (6 bases). Looked up from germline, CDR1 is SGHRS and CDR2 is YFSETQ. With 0 bases removed from V and 0 bases from J, the gap between germline ends came to 11 bases. The CDR3 is 16 amino acids. The CDR3 nucleotides are TGCGCCAGCAGCTTGGCCCGACAGGCTAGCACAGATACGCAGTATTTT. This codes for CASSLARQASTDTQYF.

A single count supports this clone. The chain joins TRBV14 to TRBJ2-2; D may correspond to TRBD1 or TRBD2 (5 bases each). This CDR3 is 15 amino acids long. V lost 0 bases, J lost 5 bases, and 10 bases lay in between. In germline, CDR1 is SGHDN, CDR2 FVKESK. The CDR3 sequence: CASSQDRAGTGELFF. CDR3 nucleotide sequence: TGTGCCAGCAGCCAAGACAGGGCGGGTACCGGGGAGCTGTTTTTT.

On this clone: Compared with germline, one end of the junction differs, possibly owing to a read error. The rearrangement uses TRBV6-1 and TRBJ2-2; D remains ambiguous. CDR1 is MNHNS, CDR2 SASEGT, per germline. This CDR3 has 14 amino acids. CDR3 nucleotides: TGTGCCAGCCGTGATCTGCCGAACACCGGGGAGCTGTTTTTT. It specifies CASRDLPNTGELFF.

V and J are TRBV19 and TRBJ1-5; a possible D gene is TRBD1 (6 bases). Trimming removed 3 bases at V and 7 bases at J, with 13 bases between. The CDR3 spans 14 residues. CDR1 is LNHDA and CDR2 is SQIVND in the germline V gene (reference sequence). CDR3: CASSITAGGQPQHF. CDR3 DNA: TGTGCCAGTAGTATTACAGCGGGGGGCCAGCCCCAGCATTTT.